Listed below are T cell receptor beta chains from one sample, sequenced in a study of blood T cells in healthy people across ages. TCRdb re-analysed the 5' RACE reads in MiXCR, keeping a single row per CDR3 protein. The sample yields about 940,000 distinct CDR3 sequences, around 46% seen once. Sequenced sample: blood. The receptors shown here come from a man aged 25 to 40 in good health. CDR3s include the opening cysteine and the closing phenylalanine or tryptophan. Each record gives: clone size, V gene, J gene, D gene, CDR3 protein, CDR3 DNA. The D gene is left open where the match is weak. A row's size may be missing; if present it is once, few, many or a size class.

size: NA; V: TRBV7-9; J: TRBJ2-7; D: NA; CDR3: CASSLRAGPYEQYF; DNA: TGTGCCAGCAGCTTAAGGGCGGGGCCCTACGAGCAGTACTTC
size: NA; V: TRBV4-1; J: TRBJ1-2; D: NA; CDR3: CASSQESDVLLYGYTF; DNA: TGCGCCAGCAGCCAAGAGAGCGACGTTCTGCTCTATGGCTACACCTTC
size: NA; V: TRBV6-2/TRBV6-3; J: TRBJ2-1; D: NA; CDR3: CASSPKARAYNEQFF; DNA: TGTGCCAGCAGCCCCAAAGCGAGGGCCTACAATGAGCAGTTCTTC
size: NA; V: TRBV6-5; J: TRBJ1-2; D: TRBD1; CDR3: CASSWDRDTYGYTF; DNA: TGTGCCAGCAGTTGGGACAGGGATACCTATGGCTACACCTTC
size: NA; V: TRBV3-1; J: TRBJ1-4; D: TRBD1; CDR3: CASSWGQENEKLFF; DNA: TGTGCCAGCAGCTGGGGACAGGAGAATGAAAAACTGTTTTTT
size: NA; V: TRBV25-1; J: TRBJ2-7; D: NA; CDR3: CASCDRAYEQYF; DNA: TGTGCCAGCTGCGACAGAGCCTACGAGCAGTACTTC
size: NA; V: TRBV15; J: TRBJ2-5; D: TRBD2; CDR3: CATSRDPGLAGEETQYF; DNA: TGTGCCACCAGCAGAGATCCGGGCCTAGCGGGGGAAGAGACCCAGTACTTC
size: NA; V: TRBV20-1; J: TRBJ2-7; D: NA; CDR3: CSARGTDSYEQYF; DNA: TGCAGTGCTAGAGGGACTGATTCCTACGAGCAGTACTTC
size: few; V: TRBV28; J: TRBJ1-2; D: NA; CDR3: CASRNNYGYTF; DNA: TGTGCCAGCAGAAATAACTATGGCTACACCTTC
size: few; V: TRBV5-6; J: TRBJ2-1; D: TRBD1; CDR3: CASSLSLGTGIYDEQFF; DNA: TGTGCCAGCAGCTTGTCTCTCGGGACAGGGATTTATGATGAGCAGTTCTTC
size: NA; V: TRBV20-1; J: TRBJ2-5; D: NA; CDR3: CSASLQAAQGTQYF; DNA: TGCAGTGCTAGTCTACAGGCAGCTCAGGGGACCCAGTACTTC
size: few; V: TRBV20-1; J: TRBJ2-7; D: TRBD2; CDR3: CSAIAAGTSGREQYF; DNA: TGCAGTGCTATAGCAGCCGGGACTAGCGGTAGGGAGCAGTACTTC
size: NA; V: TRBV6-2/TRBV6-3; J: TRBJ2-5; D: TRBD1; CDR3: CASSLTGVTTTQYF; DNA: TGTGCCAGCAGTTTGACAGGGGTCACTACGACCCAGTACTTC
size: NA; V: TRBV5-1; J: TRBJ1-4; D: NA; CDR3: CASSVGSGNEKLFF; DNA: TGCGCCAGCAGCGTGGGGTCAGGAAATGAAAAACTGTTTTTT
size: NA; V: TRBV5-6; J: TRBJ2-7; D: NA; CDR3: CASSSRGRAYEQYF; DNA: TGTGCCAGCAGCTCCAGGGGCCGAGCCTACGAGCAGTACTTC
size: NA; V: TRBV28; J: TRBJ2-5; D: NA; CDR3: CASSWVRSTVYQETQYF; DNA: TGTGCCAGCAGTTGGGTTCGATCGACGGTGTACCAAGAGACCCAGTACTTC